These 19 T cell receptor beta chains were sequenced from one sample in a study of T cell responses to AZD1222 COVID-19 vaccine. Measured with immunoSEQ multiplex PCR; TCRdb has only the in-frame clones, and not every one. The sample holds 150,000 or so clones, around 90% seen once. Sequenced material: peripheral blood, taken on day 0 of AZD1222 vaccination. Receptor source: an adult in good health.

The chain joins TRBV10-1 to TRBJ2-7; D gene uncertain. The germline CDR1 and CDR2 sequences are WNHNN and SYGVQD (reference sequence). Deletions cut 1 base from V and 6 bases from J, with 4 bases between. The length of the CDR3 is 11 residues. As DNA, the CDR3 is TGCGCCAGCAGTGAGTACAGCGAGCAGTACTTC. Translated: CASSEYSEQYF.

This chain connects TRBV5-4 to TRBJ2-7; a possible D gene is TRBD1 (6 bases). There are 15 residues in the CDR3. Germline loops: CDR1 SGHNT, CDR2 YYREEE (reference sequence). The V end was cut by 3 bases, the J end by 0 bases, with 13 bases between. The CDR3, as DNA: TGTGCCAGCAGCTGGGGGCCTAAGGCCTCCTACGAGCAGTACTTC. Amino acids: CASSWGPKASYEQYF.

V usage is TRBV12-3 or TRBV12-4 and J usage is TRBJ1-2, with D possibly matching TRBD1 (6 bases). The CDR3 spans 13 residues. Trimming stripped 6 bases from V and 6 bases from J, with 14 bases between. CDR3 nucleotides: TGTGCCAGCAGCTACGCAGGGGTGGATGGCTACACCTTC. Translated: CASSYAGVDGYTF.

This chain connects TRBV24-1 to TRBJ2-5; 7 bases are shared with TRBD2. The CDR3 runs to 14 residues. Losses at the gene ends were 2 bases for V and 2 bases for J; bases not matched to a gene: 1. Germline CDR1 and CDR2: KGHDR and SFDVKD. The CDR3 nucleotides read TGTGCCACCAGTGATTGGGGGGGACAAGAGACCCAGTACTTC. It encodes CATSDWGGQETQYF.

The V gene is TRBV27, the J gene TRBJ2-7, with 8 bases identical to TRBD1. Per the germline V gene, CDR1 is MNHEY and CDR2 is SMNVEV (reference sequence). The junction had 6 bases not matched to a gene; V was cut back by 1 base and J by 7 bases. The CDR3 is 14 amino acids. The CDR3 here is CASSLWQGAREQYF. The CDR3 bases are TGTGCCAGCAGTTTATGGCAGGGGGCGAGGGAGCAGTACTTC.

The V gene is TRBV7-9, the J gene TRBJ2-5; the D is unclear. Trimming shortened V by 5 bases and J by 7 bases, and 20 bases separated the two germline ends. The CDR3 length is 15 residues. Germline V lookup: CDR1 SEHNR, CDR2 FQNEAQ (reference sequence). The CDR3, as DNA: TGTGCCAGCAGCCAAAACATTCTAAACCATGGGACCCAGTACTTC. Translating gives CASSQNILNHGTQYF.

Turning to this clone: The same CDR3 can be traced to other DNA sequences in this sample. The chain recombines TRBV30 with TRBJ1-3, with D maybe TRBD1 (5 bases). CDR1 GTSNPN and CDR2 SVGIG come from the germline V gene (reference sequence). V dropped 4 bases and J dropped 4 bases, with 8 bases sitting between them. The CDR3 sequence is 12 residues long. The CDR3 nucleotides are TGTGCCTGGACAGGGTCGGGAAACACCATATATTTT. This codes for CAWTGSGNTIYF.

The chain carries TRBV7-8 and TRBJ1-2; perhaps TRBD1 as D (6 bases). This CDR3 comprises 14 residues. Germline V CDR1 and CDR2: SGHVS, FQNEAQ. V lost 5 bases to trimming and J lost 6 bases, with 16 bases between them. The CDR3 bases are TGTGCCAGCAGCGCCAGGACAGAATTTGATGGCTACACCTTC. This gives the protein CASSARTEFDGYTF.

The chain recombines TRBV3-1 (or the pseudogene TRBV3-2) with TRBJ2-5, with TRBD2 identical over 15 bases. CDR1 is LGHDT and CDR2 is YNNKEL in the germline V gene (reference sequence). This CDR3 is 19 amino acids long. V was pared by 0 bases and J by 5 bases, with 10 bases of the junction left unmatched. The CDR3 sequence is CASSQDRPGLAGGRETQYF. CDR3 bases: TGTGCCAGCAGCCAAGACCGTCCCGGACTAGCGGGGGGGAGGGAGACCCAGTACTTC.

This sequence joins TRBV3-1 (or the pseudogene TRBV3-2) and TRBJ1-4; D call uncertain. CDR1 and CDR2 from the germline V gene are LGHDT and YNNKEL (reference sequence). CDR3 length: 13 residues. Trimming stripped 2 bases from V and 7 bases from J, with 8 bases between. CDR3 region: CASSQNTGEKLFF. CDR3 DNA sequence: TGTGCCAGCAGCCAAAATACCGGTGAAAAACTGTTTTTT.

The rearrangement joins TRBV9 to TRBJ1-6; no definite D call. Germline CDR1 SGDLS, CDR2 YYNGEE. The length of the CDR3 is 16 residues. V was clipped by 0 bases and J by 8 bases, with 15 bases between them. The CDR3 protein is CASSVGPGHGDSPLHF. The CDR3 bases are TGTGCCAGCAGCGTAGGACCGGGCCATGGGGATTCACCCCTCCACTTT.

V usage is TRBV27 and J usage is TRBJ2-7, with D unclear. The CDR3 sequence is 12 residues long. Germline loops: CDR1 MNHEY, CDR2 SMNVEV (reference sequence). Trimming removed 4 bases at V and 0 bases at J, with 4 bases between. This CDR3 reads CASSSTSYEQYF. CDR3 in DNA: TGTGCCAGCAGTTCTACCTCCTACGAGCAGTACTTC.

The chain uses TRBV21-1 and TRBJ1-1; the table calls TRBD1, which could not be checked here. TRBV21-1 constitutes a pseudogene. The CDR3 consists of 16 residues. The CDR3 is CASSKSGQGRNTEAFF. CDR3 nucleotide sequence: TGTGCCAGCAGCAAATCGGGACAGGGGCGGAACACTGAAGCTTTCTTT.

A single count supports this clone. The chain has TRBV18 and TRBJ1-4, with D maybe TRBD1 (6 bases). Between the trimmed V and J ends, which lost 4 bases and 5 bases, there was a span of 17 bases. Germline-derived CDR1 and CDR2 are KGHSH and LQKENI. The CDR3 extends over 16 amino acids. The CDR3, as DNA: TGTGCCAGCTCACGTTACAGGGCAACTGAAAATGAAAAACTGTTTTTT. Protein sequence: CASSRYRATENEKLFF. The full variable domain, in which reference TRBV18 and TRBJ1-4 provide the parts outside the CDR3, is NAGVMQNPRHLVRRRGQEARLRCSPMKGHSHVYWYRQLPEEGLKFMVYLQKENIIDESGMPKERFSAEFPKEGPSILRIQQVVRGDSAAYFCASSRYRATENEKLFFGSGTQLSVL.

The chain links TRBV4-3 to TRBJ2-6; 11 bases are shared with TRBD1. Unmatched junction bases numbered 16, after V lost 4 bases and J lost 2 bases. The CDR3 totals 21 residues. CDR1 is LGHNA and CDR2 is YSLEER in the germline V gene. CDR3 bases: TGCGCCAGCAGCCCGAACCAAATGGGACAGGGGGTGACAGCTGGGGCCAACGTCCTGACTTTC. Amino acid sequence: CASSPNQMGQGVTAGANVLTF.

This CDR3 reads CASSLARSTDTQYF. The DNA of the CDR3 is TGTGCCAGCAGCTTAGCGAGAAGCACAGATACGCAGTATTTT. The V and J genes are TRBV7-9 and TRBJ2-3; no reliable D call. In germline, CDR1 is SEHNR, CDR2 FQNEAQ (reference sequence). The CDR3 covers 14 residues. Trimming removed 0 bases at V and 0 bases at J, with 4 bases between.

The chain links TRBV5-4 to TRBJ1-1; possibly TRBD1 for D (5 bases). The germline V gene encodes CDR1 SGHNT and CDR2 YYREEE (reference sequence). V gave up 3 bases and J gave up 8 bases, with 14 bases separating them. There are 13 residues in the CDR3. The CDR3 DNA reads TGTGCCAGCAGCTGGGGACCGTGGAACGAAGCTTTCTTT. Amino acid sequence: CASSWGPWNEAFF. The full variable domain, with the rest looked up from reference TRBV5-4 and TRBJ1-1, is ETGVTQSPTHLIKTRGQQVTLRCSSQSGHNTVSWYQQALGQGPQFIFQYYREEENGRGNFPPRFSGLQFPNYSSELNVNALELDDSALYLCASSWGPWNEAFFGQGTRLTVV.

This chain's CDR3 is CASSRIYSNQPQHF. In nucleotides, the CDR3 is TGTGCCAGCAGCCGAATTTATAGCAATCAGCCCCAGCATTTT. This chain links TRBV6-2 or TRBV6-3 with TRBJ1-5; unclear D gene. Looked up from germline, CDR1 is MNHEY and CDR2 is SVGEGT. The length of the CDR3 is 14 residues. The germline V and J ends were trimmed by 6 bases and 0 bases, with 9 bases remaining between them.

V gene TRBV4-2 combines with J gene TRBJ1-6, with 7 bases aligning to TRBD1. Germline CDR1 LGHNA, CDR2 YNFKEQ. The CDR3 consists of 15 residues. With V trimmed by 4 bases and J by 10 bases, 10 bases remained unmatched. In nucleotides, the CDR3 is TGTGCCAGCAGCCGGGAAAACAGGGGCGGGTCACCCCTCCACTTT. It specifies CASSRENRGGSPLHF.